This T cell receptor (beta chain) was profiled in a study of T-cell memory formation after mild COVID-19. Overall study context: TCR clustering was largely donor specific.

This clonotype was counted at least ten times. Its specificity is unknown. Germline lookup yields CDR1 MNHEY and CDR2 SVGAGI. V dropped 6 bases and J dropped 7; count of bases not matched to a gene: 10. The length of the CDR3 is 15 residues. TCRalpha and TCRbeta libraries used 5'RACE with constant-segment primers and UMIs. MiXCR, run by TCRdb on the 5' RACE reads, gives a single entry per CDR3 protein. The sample shows 250,000 or so distinct CDR3 sequences, under 20% of them seen only once. Notes on the study in general: Clones which contracted sat mainly in CM and EM if CD4+, and in EMRA if CD8+. Confirmation was lacking for SARS-CoV-2 specificity of second-wave clones that peaked on day 37.

The sequencing sample was made of PBMCs or a T cell subset sorted from them (not recorded which). The V and J genes are TRBV6-5 and TRBJ2-1; 9 nucleotides agree with TRBD2. This TCR came from a young man who had mild COVID-19 (a few samples of this study predate the infection). Cell type and time point are not known. The CDR3 coding sequence is TGTGCCAGCAGATACAGGGCGGGGGGGTCGAATGAGCAGTTCTTC. As protein: CASRYRAGGSNEQFF.